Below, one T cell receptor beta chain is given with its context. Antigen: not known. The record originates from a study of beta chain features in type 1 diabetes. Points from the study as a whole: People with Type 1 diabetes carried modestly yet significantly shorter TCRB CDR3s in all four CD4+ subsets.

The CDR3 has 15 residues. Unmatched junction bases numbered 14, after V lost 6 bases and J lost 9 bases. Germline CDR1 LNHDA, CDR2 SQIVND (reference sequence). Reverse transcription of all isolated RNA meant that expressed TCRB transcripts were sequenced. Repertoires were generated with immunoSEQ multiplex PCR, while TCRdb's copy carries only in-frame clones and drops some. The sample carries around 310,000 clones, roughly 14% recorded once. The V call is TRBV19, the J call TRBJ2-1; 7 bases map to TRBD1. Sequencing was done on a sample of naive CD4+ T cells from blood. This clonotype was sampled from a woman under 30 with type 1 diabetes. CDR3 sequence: CASRSPLHRGGEQFF. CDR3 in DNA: TGTGCCAGTAGATCACCACTCCACAGGGGTGGTGAGCAGTTCTTC.